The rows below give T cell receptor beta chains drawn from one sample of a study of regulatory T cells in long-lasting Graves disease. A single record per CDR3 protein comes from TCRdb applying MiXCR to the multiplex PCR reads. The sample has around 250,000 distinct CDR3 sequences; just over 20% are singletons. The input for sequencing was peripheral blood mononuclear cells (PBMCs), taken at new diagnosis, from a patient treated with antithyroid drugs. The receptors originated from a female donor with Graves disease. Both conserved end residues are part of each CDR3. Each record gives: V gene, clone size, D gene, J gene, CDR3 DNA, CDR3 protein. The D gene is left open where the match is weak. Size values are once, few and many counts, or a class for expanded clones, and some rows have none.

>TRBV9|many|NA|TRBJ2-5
TGTGCCAGCAGCGACAGAGAGACCCAGTACTTC
CASSDRETQYF
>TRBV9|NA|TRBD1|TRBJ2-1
TGTGCCAGCAGCGTAGATAGGGGGCTAATATACAATGAGCAGTTCTTC
CASSVDRGLIYNEQFF
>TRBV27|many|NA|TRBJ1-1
TGTGCCAGCACAGACAGGCTGGCCACTGAAGCTTTCTTT
CASTDRLATEAFF
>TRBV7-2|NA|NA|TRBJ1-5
TGTGCCAGCAGCTCACCCCGTGGACAGAGCATCAATCAGCCCCAGCATTTT
CASSSPRGQSINQPQHF
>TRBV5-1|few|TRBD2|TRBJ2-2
TGCGCCAGCGGTCGGGGCGGGGGACGAACAACCGGGGAGCTGTTTTTT
CASGRGGGRTTGELFF
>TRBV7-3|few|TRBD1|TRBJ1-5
TGTGCCAGCAGCCCAGGGGGCGCTCAGCCCCAGCATTTT
CASSPGGAQPQHF
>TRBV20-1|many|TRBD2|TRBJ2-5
TGCAGTGTCTCGGGACTAGCGAAAGAGACCCAGTACTTC
CSVSGLAKETQYF
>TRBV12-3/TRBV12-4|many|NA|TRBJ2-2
TGTGCCAGCAGTTTTGTTAGCGGTTTCAGGGGGTACACCGGGGAGCTGTTTTTT
CASSFVSGFRGYTGELFF
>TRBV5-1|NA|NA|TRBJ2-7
TGCGCCAGCAGCTTGTTCAGCGGTTCAACCTACGAGCAGTACTTC
CASSLFSGSTYEQYF
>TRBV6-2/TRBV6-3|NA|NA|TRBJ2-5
TGTGCCAGCAGTTACGTCGTGGCCGGAGAGACCCAGTACTTC
CASSYVVAGETQYF
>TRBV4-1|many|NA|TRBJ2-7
TGCGCCAGCAGCCATGTTTCCGGGAGTCCCTACGAGCAGTACTTC
CASSHVSGSPYEQYF
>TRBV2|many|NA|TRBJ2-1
TGTGCCAGCAGAGTGGGACAACACTACAATGAGCAGTTCTTC
CASRVGQHYNEQFF
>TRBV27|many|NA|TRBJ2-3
TGTGCCAGCAGTTTAGACAGAACTGGGGTATTTGGCACAGATACGCAGTATTTT
CASSLDRTGVFGTDTQYF
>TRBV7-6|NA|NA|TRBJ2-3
TGTGCCAGCAGCTTACGTGGGGGCACAGATATGCAGTATTTT
CASSLRGGTDMQYF
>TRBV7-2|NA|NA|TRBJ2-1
TGTGCCAGCAGCGAGACAGCCGGGAACAATGAGCAGTTCTTC
CASSETAGNNEQFF
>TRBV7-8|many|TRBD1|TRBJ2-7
TGTGCCAGCAGCATTACGGGACAGGCCTACGAGCAGTACTTC
CASSITGQAYEQYF
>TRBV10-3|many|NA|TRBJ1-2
TGTGCCATCAGTGAGTCGAACTTTAGGGATGGCTACACCTTC
CAISESNFRDGYTF
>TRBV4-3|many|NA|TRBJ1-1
TGCGCCAGCAGCCAAGATCGGCAGGGTCCGGTCACTGAAGCTTTCTTT
CASSQDRQGPVTEAFF
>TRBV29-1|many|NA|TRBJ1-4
TGCAGCGTTGGGTCGACGAGAGAAAAACTGTTTTTT
CSVGSTREKLFF
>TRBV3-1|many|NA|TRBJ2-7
TGTGCCAGCAGATCAGGAAAGGGAGCAGTCTACGAGCAGTACTTC
CASRSGKGAVYEQYF
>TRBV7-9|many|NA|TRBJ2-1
TGTGCCAGCAGTAAGATCCCTAGCGTCTACAATGAGCAGTTCTTC
CASSKIPSVYNEQFF
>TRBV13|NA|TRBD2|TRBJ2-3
TGTGCCGGCAGCGATGTACTAGCGGGATTAGGAGATACGCAGTATTTT
CAGSDVLAGLGDTQYF
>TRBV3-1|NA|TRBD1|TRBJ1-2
TGTGCCAGCAGCCAAGATTGGGCCGGACAGGGTGGCTACACCTTC
CASSQDWAGQGGYTF
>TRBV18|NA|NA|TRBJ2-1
TGTGCCAGCTCACAGAGGGTACAGGGTGGTTCGGCGTTGCCCTACAATGAGCAGTTCTTC
CASSQRVQGGSALPYNEQFF
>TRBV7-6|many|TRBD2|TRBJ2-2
TGTGCCAGCAGCTTAGAGTGGCGGGAGAACGGGGAGCTGTTTTTT
CASSLEWRENGELFF
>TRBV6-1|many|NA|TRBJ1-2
TGTGCCAGCAGTGAGGACCTCCGGACAACCTATGGCTACACCTTC
CASSEDLRTTYGYTF
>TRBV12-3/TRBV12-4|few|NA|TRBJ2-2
TGTGCCAGCAGCAGAACAGGGGGGGACACCGGGGAGCTGTTTTTT
CASSRTGGDTGELFF
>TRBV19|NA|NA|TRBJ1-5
TGTGCCAGTAGTATAGAGGGCTGGAGTTACAATCAGCCCCAGCATTTT
CASSIEGWSYNQPQHF
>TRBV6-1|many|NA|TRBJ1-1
TGTGCCAGCAGCCCCAGATCTCACACTGAAGCTTTCTTT
CASSPRSHTEAFF
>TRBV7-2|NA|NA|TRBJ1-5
TGTGCCAGCACCCAGAGCGGGGGTTTAAGGAATCAGCCCCAGCATTTT
CASTQSGGLRNQPQHF
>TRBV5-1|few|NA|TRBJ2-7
TGCGCCAGCAGCTTGGAAGGCCAGCGCGAGCAGTACTTC
CASSLEGQREQYF
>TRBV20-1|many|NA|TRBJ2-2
TGCATGTCCAAGCACACCGGGGAGCTGTTTTTT
CMSKHTGELFF
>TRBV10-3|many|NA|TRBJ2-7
TGTGCCATCAGTGGGGTGGGAGCTAGTGAGCAGTACTTC
CAISGVGASEQYF
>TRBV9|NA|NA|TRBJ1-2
TGTGCCAGCAGCCCGTCGGGGGTCGAGGGTGGCTACACCTTC
CASSPSGVEGGYTF
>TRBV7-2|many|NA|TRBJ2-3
TGTGCCAGCAGCCGTTCGAATCAGGATACGCAGTATTTT
CASSRSNQDTQYF
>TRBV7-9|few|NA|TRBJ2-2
TGTGCCAGCAGAACAGGGATCGGGGAGCTGTTTTTT
CASRTGIGELFF
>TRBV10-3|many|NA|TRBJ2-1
TGTGCCATCAGTGATATGACTCGCAAGACCGAAAACAATGAGCAGTTCTTC
CAISDMTRKTENNEQFF
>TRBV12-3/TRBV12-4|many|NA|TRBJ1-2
TGTGCCAGCAGTTTAGTTAGGGGGAGAAACACCGAATATGGTGGCTACACCTTC
CASSLVRGRNTEYGGYTF
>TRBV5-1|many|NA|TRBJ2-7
TGCGCCAGCAGCCCAGAGCAGGGCTACGAGCAGTACTTC
CASSPEQGYEQYF
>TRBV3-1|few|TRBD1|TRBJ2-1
TGTGCCAGCAGCAACCCGGGACAGGGGGACTTTGAGCAGTTCTTC
CASSNPGQGDFEQFF
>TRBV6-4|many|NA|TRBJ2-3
TGTGCCAGCAGTGTATTGGGCACAGATACGCAGTATTTT
CASSVLGTDTQYF
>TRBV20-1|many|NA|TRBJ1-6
TGCAGTCCCTCGGACATTCATAATTCACCCCTCCACTTT
CSPSDIHNSPLHF
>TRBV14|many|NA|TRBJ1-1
TGTGCCAGCAGCCAGCACCAGAACACTGAAGCTTTCTTT
CASSQHQNTEAFF
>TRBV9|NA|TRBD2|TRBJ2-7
TGTGCCAGCAGCGTAGAGGGTGCTAGCGGGATAGGCGACGAGCAGTACTTC
CASSVEGASGIGDEQYF
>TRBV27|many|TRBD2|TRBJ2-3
TGTGCCAGCAGTTACCTAGCGGGGTCAGATACGCAGTATTTT
CASSYLAGSDTQYF
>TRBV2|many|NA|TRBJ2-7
TGTGCCAGCAGTGAAGCGCTTGGTTGGCTGGGAGCGGCGCAGTACTTC
CASSEALGWLGAAQYF